The 31 T cell receptor beta chains below all came from one sample that was sequenced in a study of T cell changes during pregnancy in multiple sclerosis. TCRdb's copy holds only in-frame clones and misses some; the assay was immunoSEQ multiplex PCR. The sample includes around 60,000 clones, approximately 94% of them seen just once. This specimen was CD8+ T cells from peripheral blood mononuclear cells, taken in the third trimester of pregnancy. The receptors derive from a female donor with multiple sclerosis, enrolled in a pregnancy study.

In its sample, this clone was seen once. The chain uses TRBV5-6 and TRBJ2-3; 9 nucleotides align to TRBD2. The junction had 5 bases not matched to a gene; V was cut back by 0 bases and J by 0 bases. This CDR3 region has 17 residues. In germline, CDR1 is SGHDT, CDR2 YYEEEE. CDR3: CASSLAGLALSTDTQYF. Here the CDR3 DNA reads TGTGCCAGCAGCTTGGCCGGACTAGCGCTTAGCACAGATACGCAGTATTTT.

The chain joins TRBV9 to TRBJ2-1; 7 nucleotides agree with TRBD2. Looked up from germline, CDR1 is SGDLS and CDR2 is YYNGEE. The junction had 10 bases not matched to a gene; V was cut back by 4 bases and J by 3 bases. The CDR3 loop spans 16 amino acids. As DNA, the CDR3 is TGTGCCAGCAGCACTCCTCCTAGCGGTTACTACAATGAGCAGTTCTTC. It translates to CASSTPPSGYYNEQFF.

CDR3 in amino acids: CASSLSWAAYNEQFF. CDR3 nucleotides: TGCGCCAGCAGCCTCTCCTGGGCCGCCTACAATGAGCAGTTCTTC. V is TRBV4-1 and J is TRBJ2-1; no definite D call. The CDR3 spans 15 residues. The V and J ends lost 4 bases and 2 bases respectively, with 12 bases between them. Germline V CDR1 and CDR2: MGHRA, YSYEKL.

The chain carries TRBV19 and TRBJ1-1; weak D call: TRBD1 (6 bases). Between the trimmed V and J ends, which lost 3 bases and 1 base, there was a span of 12 bases. The CDR3 runs 15 residues. CDR1 is LNHDA and CDR2 is SQIVND in the germline V gene (reference sequence). The CDR3 DNA sequence: TGTGCCAGTAGTATTAGTGGGGGCGAGAACACTGAAGCTTTCTTT. This encodes CASSISGGENTEAFF.

The chain is built from TRBV7-9 and TRBJ2-6; 9 bases line up with TRBD1. There are 16 residues in the CDR3. Germline V gives CDR1 SEHNR, CDR2 FQNEAQ (reference sequence). V trimming: 1 base; J trimming: 4 bases; junction bases outside the gene matches: 2. Here the CDR3 DNA reads TGTGCCAGCAGCTTAGACAGGGGGCCAGGGGCCAACGTCCTGACTTTC. It codes for CASSLDRGPGANVLTF.

J is TRBJ2-3 and V is TRBV10-3, with 7 bases matching TRBD2. Germline CDR1 reads ENHRY; CDR2 reads SYGVKD. The CDR3 has 14 amino acids. V was pared by 4 bases and J by 2 bases, with 3 bases of the junction left unmatched. The CDR3 protein is CAISGSGNTDTQYF. In DNA form, the CDR3 reads TGTGCCATCAGTGGGAGCGGGAACACAGATACGCAGTATTTT.

J is TRBJ2-1 and V is TRBV7-9; no clear D. V was trimmed by 5 bases and J by 8 bases, leaving 19 bases between them. This CDR3 comprises 15 residues. Per the germline V gene, CDR1 is SEHNR and CDR2 is FQNEAQ (reference sequence). DNA for the CDR3: TGTGCCAGCAGCGACTTGGCGAGCGACTCTGATGAGCAGTTCTTC. This gives the protein CASSDLASDSDEQFF.

V gene TRBV4-1 combines with J gene TRBJ2-7; D perhaps matches TRBD2 (6 bases). The CDR3 is made up of 17 amino acids. V was clipped by 4 bases and J by 2 bases, with 21 bases between them. Germline V gene sequence: CDR1 MGHRA, CDR2 YSYEKL. The CDR3 is CASSRGFPGWGAYEQYF. Here the CDR3 DNA reads TGCGCCAGCAGCCGAGGGTTTCCCGGTTGGGGGGCCTACGAGCAGTACTTC.

The J gene is TRBJ2-7, the V gene TRBV30; no firm D call. CDR1 and CDR2 (germline): GTSNPN, SVGIG (reference sequence). This CDR3 comprises 13 residues. Deletions cut 1 base from V and 1 base from J, with 8 bases between. The chain's CDR3 is CAWSGVYSYEQYF. DNA for the CDR3: TGTGCCTGGAGTGGCGTCTATTCCTACGAGCAGTACTTC. The entire variable domain, with the rest obtained from reference TRBV30 and TRBJ2-7, is as follows: SQTIHQWPATLVQPVGSPLSLECTVEGTSNPNLYWYRQAAGRGLQLLFYSVGIGQISSEVPQNLSASRPQDRQFILSSKKLLLSDSGFYLCAWSGVYSYEQYFGPGTRLTVT.

This clone appeared once. The rearrangement links TRBV5-5 to TRBJ2-7; tentatively, D is TRBD2 (6 bases). Per germline, CDR1 SGHKS and CDR2 YYEKEE (reference sequence). V was cut by 6 bases and J by 3 bases, with 16 bases left in between. The CDR3 spans 14 residues. DNA of the CDR3: TGTGCCAGCACACCAGGCGGGACCGGCTACGAGCAGTACTTC. This gives the protein CASTPGGTGYEQYF.

The chain recombines TRBV29-1 with TRBJ1-2, with D tentatively TRBD1 (6 bases). V shed 8 bases and J shed 8 bases, with 15 bases lying between them. The CDR3 covers 11 residues. Germline-derived CDR1 and CDR2 are SQVTM and ANQGSEA. DNA for the CDR3: TGCAGCACCGGGGCAGGGGAGGGCTACACCTTC. Its protein product is CSTGAGEGYTF. Filled out from reference TRBV29-1 and TRBJ1-2, the complete variable domain reads SAVISQKPSRDICQRGTSLTIQCQVDSQVTMMFWYRQQPGQSLTLIATANQGSEATYESGFVIDKFPISRPNLTFSTLTVSNMSPEDSSIYLCSTGAGEGYTFGSGTRLTVV.

This chain joins TRBV11-2 and TRBJ2-7; D not resolved. The CDR3 length is 18 residues. Trimming removed 0 bases from V and 3 bases from J, with 21 bases in between. Looked up from germline, CDR1 is SGHAT and CDR2 is FQNNGV. The CDR3: CASSLDIIPWSQNYEQYF. The CDR3 nucleotides are TGTGCCAGCAGCTTAGATATAATTCCTTGGTCACAAAACTACGAGCAGTACTTC.

V and J are TRBV23-1 and TRBJ2-1, with TRBD1 identical over 8 bases. TRBV23-1 is an ORF; its function is uncertain. The CDR3 is made up of 18 amino acids. Trimming cost V 2 bases and J 8 bases; bases outside gene matches: 17. In nucleotides, the CDR3 is TGCGCCAGCAGTCAAAGGAACAACAGGGGGAAAGTTTTCGATGAGCAGTTCTTC. Translated, it gives CASSQRNNRGKVFDEQFF.

The chain employs TRBV27 and TRBJ1-5; the match to TRBD1 covers 9 bases. Germline V gene sequence: CDR1 MNHEY, CDR2 SMNVEV (reference sequence). The V and J ends lost 5 bases and 5 bases, in that order; junction bases with no gene match: 7. The CDR3 length is 15 residues. The CDR3: CASSLTGTGYQPQHF. The CDR3 nucleotides are TGTGCCAGCAGTCTCACCGGGACAGGGTATCAGCCCCAGCATTTT.

The gene calls are TRBV6-5 and TRBJ2-1; TRBD2 agrees at 9 bases. The length of the CDR3 is 14 residues. Germline trimming cut 2 bases from V and 7 bases from J; bases unmatched to any gene: 3. CDR1 MNHEY and CDR2 SVGAGI come from the germline V gene. The CDR3 DNA reads as TGTGCCAGCAGTTACGGGACTAGCTGGAATGAGCAGTTCTTC. Translated: CASSYGTSWNEQFF.

V usage is TRBV12-5 and J usage is TRBJ2-2; D call uncertain. Germline CDR1 LGHNT, CDR2 FRNRAP. Trimming left V 2 bases short and J 0 bases short, with 10 bases between. There are 16 residues in the CDR3. CDR3 sequence (DNA): TGTGCTAGTGGTTTGCCACGCGGATCGAACACCGGGGAGCTGTTTTTT. Translated, it gives CASGLPRGSNTGELFF. Full variable domain (outside the CDR3, taken from reference TRBV12-5 and TRBJ2-2): DARVTQTPRHKVTEMGQEVTMRCQPILGHNTVFWYRQTMMQGLELLAYFRNRAPLDDSGMPKDRFSAEMPDATLATLKIQPSEPRDSAVYFCASGLPRGSNTGELFFGEGSRLTVL.

The DNA of the CDR3 is TGTGCCAGCAGCTTATTTAGTAGCGATTACTACAATGAGCAGTTCTTC. It yields the protein CASSLFSSDYYNEQFF. The V call is TRBV7-6, the J call TRBJ2-1; a possible D gene is TRBD2 (5 bases). This CDR3 has 16 residues. V was cut by 2 bases and J by 3 bases, with 14 bases left in between. Germline-derived CDR1 and CDR2 are SGHVS and FNYEAQ.

This sequence joins TRBV7-9 and TRBJ1-1; possibly TRBD1 for D (6 bases). In germline, CDR1 is SEHNR, CDR2 FQNEAQ (reference sequence). This CDR3 has 14 amino acids. Trimming cost V 5 bases and J 1 base, with 11 bases left between them. Here the CDR3 reads CASSPPTGNTEAFF. DNA of the CDR3: TGTGCCAGCAGCCCCCCGACAGGGAACACTGAAGCTTTCTTT.

CDR3 sequence (DNA): TGTGCCAGCAGCTCAAATACCGGGACTAGCGGGAGCTGGGGCCAAGAGACCCAGTACTTC. Amino acids: CASSSNTGTSGSWGQETQYF. The chain uses TRBV13 and TRBJ2-5; TRBD2 matches 14 bases. Per germline, CDR1 PRHDT and CDR2 FYEKMQ (reference sequence). J lost 1 base, V lost 4 bases, and 14 bases had no gene match. This CDR3 is 20 amino acids long.

The chain combines TRBV14 with TRBJ1-2; D gene unclear. Germline V gene lookup returns CDR1 SGHDN and CDR2 FVKESK. The CDR3 loop spans 18 amino acids. Trimming removed 0 bases at V and 1 base at J, with 18 bases between. The CDR3 region is CASSQEVYRRPYNYGYTF. The CDR3 DNA reads as TGTGCCAGCAGCCAAGAAGTCTACAGACGGCCCTATAACTATGGCTACACCTTC.

This clone was recorded only once. The chain uses TRBV6-6 and TRBJ2-2, with D unresolved. The CDR3 runs to 13 residues. Trimming stripped 0 bases from V and 4 bases from J, with 3 bases between. Looked up from germline, CDR1 is MNHNY and CDR2 is SVGAGI (reference sequence). This CDR3 reads CASSYSLTGELFF. The DNA of the CDR3 is TGTGCCAGCAGTTACTCCCTCACCGGGGAGCTGTTTTTT.

This clone was seen just once. The CDR3 coding sequence is TGTGCCAGTAGTATAGATACTAGCGGGGGTGATACGCAGTATTTT. Translation: CASSIDTSGGDTQYF. The rearrangement links TRBV19 to TRBJ2-3; 11 bases are a match to TRBD2. CDR3 length: 15 amino acids. The V and J ends lost 0 bases and 6 bases, in that order; junction bases with no gene match: 2. Germline V gene lookup returns CDR1 LNHDA and CDR2 SQIVND (reference sequence). The full variable domain, rest sourced from reference TRBV19 and TRBJ2-3, is DGGITQSPKYLFRKEGQNVTLSCEQNLNHDAMYWYRQDPGQGLRLIYYSQIVNDFQKGDIAEGYSVSREKKESFPLTVTSAQKNPTAFYLCASSIDTSGGDTQYFGPGTRLTVL.

In DNA form, the CDR3 reads TGTGCCAGCACCCAATTACAGGGGGCGAGGACTGAAGCTTTCTTT. This translates into CASTQLQGARTEAFF. The J gene is TRBJ1-1, the V gene TRBV6-5; 9 nucleotides line up with TRBD1. CDR3 length: 15 amino acids. Germline V gives CDR1 MNHEY, CDR2 SVGAGI. J gave up 5 bases and V 7 bases, and 11 bases lay outside the gene matches.

As to this clone: This sample also contains other DNA sequences that code for the same CDR3. The V gene is TRBV29-1, the J gene TRBJ2-1, with 10 bases lining up with TRBD2. Germline V gene lookup returns CDR1 SQVTM and CDR2 ANQGSEA. V lost 4 bases to trimming and J lost 3 bases; unmatched junction nucleotides: 9. CDR3 size: 16 residues. Written as DNA, the CDR3 is TGCAGCGTTGTTGCTAGCGGGAGAGGGAGCTACAATGAGCAGTTCTTC. It translates to CSVVASGRGSYNEQFF.

The J gene is TRBJ2-1, the V gene TRBV29-1; D is undetermined. The germline V gene has CDR1 SQVTM and CDR2 ANQGSEA. This CDR3 has 12 residues. Trimming shortened V by 2 bases and J by 6 bases, and 8 bases separated the two germline ends. Here the CDR3 DNA reads TGCAGCGTTGAACCTTCCCTCAATGAGCAGTTCTTC. Its translation is CSVEPSLNEQFF.

The rearrangement joins TRBV5-1 to TRBJ2-7; 11 positions match TRBD1. CDR1 is SGHRS, CDR2 YFSETQ, per germline. Losses at the gene ends were 4 bases for V and 3 bases for J; bases not matched to a gene: 9. This CDR3 region has 16 residues. The CDR3 region has the DNA TGCGCCAGCAGCCCTGGACAGGGGGCACCTAACTACGAGCAGTACTTC. The encoded protein is CASSPGQGAPNYEQYF. The entire variable domain, with the rest obtained from reference TRBV5-1 and TRBJ2-7, is as follows: KAGVTQTPRYLIKTRGQQVTLSCSPISGHRSVSWYQQTPGQGLQFLFEYFSETQRNKGNFPGRFSGRQFSNSRSEMNVSTLELGDSALYLCASSPGQGAPNYEQYFGPGTRLTVT.

The chain is built from TRBV5-6 and TRBJ2-5; 9 positions agree with TRBD1. CDR3 length equals 17 residues. Germline V gene lookup returns CDR1 SGHDT and CDR2 YYEEEE. V shed 2 bases and J 5 bases; nucleotides not matched to a gene: 13. The CDR3 region has the DNA TGTGCCAGCAGCTTAGGGACAGGGTGGTTTACGGGGGAGACCCAGTACTTC. Protein sequence: CASSLGTGWFTGETQYF.

The J gene is TRBJ2-5, the V gene TRBV5-4; a possible D gene is TRBD1 (5 bases). The germline V and J ends were trimmed by 2 bases and 5 bases, with 16 bases remaining between them. The V gene's germline CDR1 is SGHNT and CDR2 YYREEE (reference sequence). The CDR3 extends over 15 amino acids. The CDR3 sequence: CASSLAQGLGETQYF. The CDR3 bases are TGTGCCAGCAGCTTAGCTCAGGGTTTGGGGGAGACCCAGTACTTC.

This chain connects TRBV30 to TRBJ1-6; D is perhaps TRBD1 (5 bases). The CDR3 runs 13 residues. Deletions cut 2 bases from V and 8 bases from J, with 10 bases between. The germline gives CDR1 GTSNPN, CDR2 SVGIG (reference sequence). This CDR3 reads CAWSSGGDSPLHF. Here the CDR3 DNA reads TGTGCCTGGAGTAGTGGGGGGGATTCACCCCTCCACTTT.

The CDR3 reads CASSPPGTSGYEQYF. DNA for the CDR3: TGTGCCAGCTCACCACCCGGGACTAGCGGATACGAGCAGTACTTC. This chain uses TRBV18 with TRBJ2-7; the match to TRBD2 covers 11 bases. CDR3 size: 15 residues. Germline values: CDR1 KGHSH, CDR2 LQKENI. The ends lost 0 bases at V and 4 bases at J; junction bases unmatched: 2.

This clone was detected only once. The V and J genes are TRBV29-1 and TRBJ1-1; unclear D gene. The germline V gene has CDR1 SQVTM and CDR2 ANQGSEA. CDR3 length: 15 amino acids. Between the trimmed V and J ends, which lost 2 bases and 5 bases, there was a span of 18 bases. The CDR3 sequence: CSVEKRGLRGTEAFF. CDR3 DNA sequence: TGCAGCGTTGAAAAAAGAGGACTTAGAGGGACTGAAGCTTTCTTT. Supplemented by reference TRBV29-1 and TRBJ1-1, the full variable domain reads SAVISQKPSRDICQRGTSLTIQCQVDSQVTMMFWYRQQPGQSLTLIATANQGSEATYESGFVIDKFPISRPNLTFSTLTVSNMSPEDSSIYLCSVEKRGLRGTEAFFGQGTRLTVV.